This T cell receptor beta chain was recovered during a study of cytomegalovirus exposure and HLA in healthy donors. Profiled with immunoSEQ multiplex PCR; TCRdb holds only in-frame clones, not every one. Of 220,000 or so clones listed, 80% to 95% are singletons. Germline V gene sequence: CDR1 MDHEN, CDR2 SYDVKM. There are 16 residues in the CDR3. V lost 4 bases to trimming and J lost 2 bases, with 18 bases between them. The source of this sequence is a woman aged 18 to 35 in good health and CMV-seronegative. The chain couples TRBV28 to TRBJ2-7, with D perhaps TRBD2 (6 bases). Sequencing used PBMCs. The CDR3 region is CASSSSGLTAPYEQYF. The CDR3 DNA sequence: TGTGCCAGCAGTTCATCGGGACTCACGGCCCCCTACGAGCAGTACTTC. Complete variable domain (other parts from reference TRBV28 and TRBJ2-7): DVKVTQSSRYLVKRTGEKVFLECVQDMDHENMFWYRQDPGLGLRLIYFSYDVKMKEKGDIPEGYSVSREKKERFSLILESASTNQTSMYLCASSSSGLTAPYEQYFGPGTRLTVT.